The sequence of this T cell receptor (beta chain) was determined in a study of PD-L1 blockade in urothelial cancer. Looking at the study overall: Individuals in the cohort had been given 0 to 3 earlier chemotherapy regimens. Blood was analyzed 3 weeks (second dose) and 6 weeks after treatment start. The median number of T cells present in blood samples was some 140,000.

CDR1 is SGHTA, CDR2 FQGNSA, per germline. The V and J ends lost 5 bases and 2 bases respectively, with 16 bases between them. The CDR3 has 16 residues. Time point reported: pretreatment peripheral blood. Samples spanned pretreatment and treatment, with 1 to 8 time points per patient. Only in-frame clones appear in the TCRdb table, and some are missing; sequencing was by immunoSEQ multiplex PCR. The sample has approximately 71,000 clones, over 80% seen once. The clonotype comes from a woman aged 70 to 79 with urothelial cancer. This chain links TRBV7-2 with TRBJ1-5; D is perhaps TRBD1 (6 bases). The source was PBMCs, collected around atezolizumab (anti-PD-L1) treatment. CDR3 coding DNA: TGTGCCAGCAGCATTCAACCGGGACAAGGCAATCAGCCCCAGCATTTT. The encoded protein is CASSIQPGQGNQPQHF.